A single sample is the source of the 6 T cell receptor beta chains below, sequenced in a study of shared T cell receptors in the human thymus (dated by TCRdb to the early 2020s). Libraries were built with the immunoSEQ multiplex PCR assay. In its TCRdb copy, this immuneACCESS table keeps in-frame sequences only and misses some clones. Where compared with another copy, unresolved V genes explain less than half of these, and the others have no known cause. The sample table records about 660,000 clones; around 89% of these occur just once. About 0.01% of the sample belongs to the ten largest clones. The data were also submitted as part of a second study, on human thymus T cells.

The sample taken for sequencing was thymocytes. These receptors were collected from a boy under two years old with a congenital heart defect. Donor details come from another sample of the same person, matched by shared clones.

V is TRBV6-1 and J is TRBJ2-5, with D perhaps TRBD2 (6 bases). The length of the CDR3 is 17 residues. Trimming cost V 2 bases and J 5 bases, with 21 bases left between them. Germline V gene sequence: CDR1 MNHNS, CDR2 SASEGT. DNA of the CDR3: TGTGCCAGCAGTGAAAATGGGTCTGTGGGTGGGGGGGAGACCCAGTACTTC. Translation gives CASSENGSVGGGETQYF.

The gene calls are TRBV4-1 and TRBJ2-5; the D gene is possibly TRBD2 (7 bases). The V and J ends lost 4 bases and 4 bases respectively, with 19 bases between them. Germline CDR1 and CDR2: MGHRA and YSYEKL. The CDR3 sequence is 16 residues long. CDR3 sequence (DNA): TGCGCCAGCAGCCCCCTGGCGGAGGCGGGGGCAGAGACCCAGTACTTC. Protein product: CASSPLAEAGAETQYF.

V and J are TRBV4-1 and TRBJ2-3; 10 positions match TRBD2. This CDR3 has 16 residues. CDR1 is MGHRA, CDR2 YSYEKL, per germline. Germline trimming cut 2 bases from V and 4 bases from J; bases unmatched to any gene: 6. The chain's CDR3 is CASSQSSGRPPDTQYF. The CDR3 DNA reads TGCGCCAGCAGCCAAAGTAGCGGGAGGCCACCAGATACGCAGTATTTT.

This clone was seen once. This chain links TRBV19 with TRBJ2-2; 7 bases agree with TRBD2. CDR1 and CDR2 from the germline V gene are LNHDA and SQIVND (reference sequence). The ends lost 8 bases at V and 4 bases at J; junction bases unmatched: 10. CDR3 size: 15 residues. This CDR3 reads CASHQTREGTGELFF. The CDR3 coding sequence is TGTGCCAGTCACCAAACCAGGGAGGGCACCGGGGAGCTGTTTTTT.

This chain joins TRBV5-8 and TRBJ2-7; perhaps TRBD2 as D (5 bases). In germline, CDR1 is SGHTS, CDR2 YDEGEE. CDR3 length equals 16 residues. The germline V and J ends were trimmed by 1 base and 3 bases, with 17 bases remaining between them. The CDR3 nucleotides are TGTGCCAGCAGCTTGTCCCAGACGGGAACCCTCTACGAGCAGTACTTC. It translates to CASSLSQTGTLYEQYF. Full variable domain (missing parts from reference TRBV5-8 and TRBJ2-7): EAGVTQSPTHLIKTRGQQATLRCSPISGHTSVYWYQQALGLGLQFLLWYDEGEERNRGNFPPRFSGRQFPNYSSELNVNALELEDSALYLCASSLSQTGTLYEQYFGPGTRLTVT.

The chain carries TRBV5-6 and TRBJ2-5, with 11 bases matching TRBD2. In germline, CDR1 is SGHDT, CDR2 YYEEEE. Trimming at V came to 4 bases and at J to 11 bases, leaving 10 bases not matched to a gene. The CDR3 extends over 14 amino acids. The CDR3 spells CASSPGPGTSGQYF. The DNA of the CDR3 is TGTGCCAGCAGCCCCGGTCCCGGGACTAGCGGACAGTACTTC. The complete variable domain, with remaining parts taken from reference TRBV5-6 and TRBJ2-5, reads DAGVTQSPTHLIKTRGQQVTLRCSPKSGHDTVSWYQQALGQGPQFIFQYYEEEERQRGNFPDRFSGHQFPNYSSELNVNALLLGDSALYLCASSPGPGTSGQYFGPGTRLLVL.